This TCR beta chain was recorded in a study of patients and donors after allogeneic stem cell transplantation (TCRdb year 2020). The sample holds a few counts of this clonotype. The antigen it binds to is not known. The input lacks base qualities; no much larger clone sits a single base away. CDR1 LGHDT and CDR2 YNNKEL are derived from the germline V gene (reference sequence). Here V drops 4 bases and J drops 4 bases, and the junction holds 7 bases not matched to any gene. Taken from cysteine to phenylalanine, the CDR3 has 15 residues. The CDR3 DNA has 45 bases and is translated from base 1. Receptor libraries were prepared by RT-PCR. Reads for this sample came from a NextSeq 550. Through fastp at Q25 and MiXCR, TCRdb rebuilt clones from the public reads, retaining in-frame beta chains. Each CDR3 protein gets just one entry, which takes the most common genes and DNA from the rows behind it. For this sample there are 400,000 to 500,000 distinct CDR3 sequences; under 20% appear just once. The top ten hold roughly 7.2% of the sample.

Sequencing input: blood, either unsorted or a sorted T cell fraction (not recorded which). Here the chain combines TRBV3-1 and TRBJ1-1; TRBD1 matches 9 bases in the middle. This TCR came from a human donor who was either an allogeneic HSCT recipient or a stem cell or donor lymphocyte infusion donor (not recorded which). It is not recorded whose cells these are; they may come from a transplant donor. The DNA sequence is TGTGCCAGCAGCCTCCTACAGGGGGCGGGCACTGAAGCTTTCTTT. Its translation reads: CASSLLQGAGTEAFF.